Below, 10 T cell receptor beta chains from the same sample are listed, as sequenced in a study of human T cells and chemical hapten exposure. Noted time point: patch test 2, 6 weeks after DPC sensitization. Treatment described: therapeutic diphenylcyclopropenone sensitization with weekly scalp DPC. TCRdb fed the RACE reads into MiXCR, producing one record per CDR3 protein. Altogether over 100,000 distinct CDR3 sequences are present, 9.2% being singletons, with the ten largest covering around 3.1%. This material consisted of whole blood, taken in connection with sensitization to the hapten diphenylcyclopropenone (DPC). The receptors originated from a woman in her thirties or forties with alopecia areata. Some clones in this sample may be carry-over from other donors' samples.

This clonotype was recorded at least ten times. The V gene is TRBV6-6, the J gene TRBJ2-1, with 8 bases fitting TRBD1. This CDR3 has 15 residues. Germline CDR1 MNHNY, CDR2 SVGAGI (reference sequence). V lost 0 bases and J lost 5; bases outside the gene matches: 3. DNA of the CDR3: TGTGCCAGCAGTTACTCGGGACAGGTAAACAATGAGCAGTTCTTC. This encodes CASSYSGQVNNEQFF.

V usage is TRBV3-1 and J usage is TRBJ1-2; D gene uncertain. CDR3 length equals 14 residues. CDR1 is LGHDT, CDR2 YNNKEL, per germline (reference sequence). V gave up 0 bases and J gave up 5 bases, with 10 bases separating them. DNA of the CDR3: TGTGCCAGCAGCCAAGAAGCCCGTGCGTATGGCTACACCTTC. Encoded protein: CASSQEARAYGYTF.

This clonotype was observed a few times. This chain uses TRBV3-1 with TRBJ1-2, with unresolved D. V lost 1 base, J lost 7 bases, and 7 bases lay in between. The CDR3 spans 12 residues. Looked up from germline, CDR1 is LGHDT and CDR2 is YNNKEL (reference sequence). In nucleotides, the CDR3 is TGTGCCAGCAGCCAAGTCCTTGTTGGCTACACCTTC. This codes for CASSQVLVGYTF.

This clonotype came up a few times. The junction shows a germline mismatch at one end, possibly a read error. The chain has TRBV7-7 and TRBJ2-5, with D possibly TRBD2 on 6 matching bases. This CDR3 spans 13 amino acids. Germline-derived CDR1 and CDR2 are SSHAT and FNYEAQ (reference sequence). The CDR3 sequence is CASSFGTQETQYF. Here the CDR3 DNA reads TGTGCTAGCAGCTTCGGGACTCAAGAGACCCAGTACTTC. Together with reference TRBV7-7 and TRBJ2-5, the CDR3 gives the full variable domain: GAGVSQSPRYKVTKRGQDVTLRCDPISSHATLYWYQQALGQGPEFLTYFNYEAQPDKSGLPSDRFSAERPEGSISTLTIQRTEQRDSAMYRCASSFGTQETQYFGPGTRLLVL.

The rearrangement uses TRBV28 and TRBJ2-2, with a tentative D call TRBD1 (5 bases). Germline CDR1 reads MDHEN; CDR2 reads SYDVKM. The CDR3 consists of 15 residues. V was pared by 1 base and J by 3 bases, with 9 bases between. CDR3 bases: TGTGCCAGCAGTTTATCCCGGACATACACCGGGGAGCTGTTTTTT. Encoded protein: CASSLSRTYTGELFF.

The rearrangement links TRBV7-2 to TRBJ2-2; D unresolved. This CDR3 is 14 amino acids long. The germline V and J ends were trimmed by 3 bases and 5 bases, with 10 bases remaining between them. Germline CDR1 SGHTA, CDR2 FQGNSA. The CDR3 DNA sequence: TGTGCCAGCAGCTTGGGGTTAGGAACCGGGGAGCTGTTTTTT. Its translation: CASSLGLGTGELFF.

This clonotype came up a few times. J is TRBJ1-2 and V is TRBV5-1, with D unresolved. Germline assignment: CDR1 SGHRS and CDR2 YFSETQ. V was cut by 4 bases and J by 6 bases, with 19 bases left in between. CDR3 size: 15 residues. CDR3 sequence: CASSPRTYETDGYTF. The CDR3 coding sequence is TGCGCCAGCAGCCCACGGACTTATGAGACGGATGGCTACACCTTC.

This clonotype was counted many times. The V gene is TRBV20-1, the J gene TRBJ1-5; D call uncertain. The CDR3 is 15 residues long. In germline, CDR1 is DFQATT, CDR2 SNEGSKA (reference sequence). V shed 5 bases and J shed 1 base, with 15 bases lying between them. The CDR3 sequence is CSALSEFLSNQPQHF. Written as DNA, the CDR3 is TGCAGTGCTTTAAGTGAGTTCTTGAGCAATCAGCCCCAGCATTTT.

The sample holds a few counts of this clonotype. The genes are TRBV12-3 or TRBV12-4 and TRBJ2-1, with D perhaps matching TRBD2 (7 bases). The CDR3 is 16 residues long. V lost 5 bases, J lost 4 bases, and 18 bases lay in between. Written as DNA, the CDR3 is TGTGCCAGCAGTACCCCCGGCGGGGGCCTTTACAATGAGCAGTTCTTC. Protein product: CASSTPGGGLYNEQFF.

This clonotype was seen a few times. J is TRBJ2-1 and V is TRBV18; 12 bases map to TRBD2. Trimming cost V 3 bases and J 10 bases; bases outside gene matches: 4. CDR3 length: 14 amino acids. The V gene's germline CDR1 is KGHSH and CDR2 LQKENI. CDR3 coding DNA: TGTGCCAGCTCACCTACTAGCGGGGGGACCGAGCAGTTCTTC. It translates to CASSPTSGGTEQFF.